The source of this T cell receptor (beta chain) is a study of OX40 agonist ivuxolimab in advanced cancers. Germline values: CDR1 LNHDA, CDR2 SQIVND (reference sequence). V was clipped by 5 bases and J by 0 bases, with 15 bases between them. The CDR3 covers 16 residues. As regards this clone: The antigen is unknown.

Study-wide points: More expanded clones were seen, on average, in CD8+ T cells than in CD4+.

TCRdb's table, derived via immunoSEQ multiplex PCR, lists solely in-frame clones and lacks some. The profile covers roughly 76,000 clones, with about 82% appearing a single time and almost 6% taken by the ten largest. The sequencing here drew on CD4+ or CD8+ T cells sorted from blood, taken in a trial of the OX40 agonist ivuxolimab. The sequence came from an adult with an advanced solid tumor such as melanoma, head and neck, liver or kidney cancer. The chain combines TRBV19 with TRBJ2-3; D remains unclear. The CDR3 DNA reads as TGTGCCAGTAGTTCATTAGTCAACCCTAGCACAGATACGCAGTATTTT. Protein sequence: CASSSLVNPSTDTQYF.